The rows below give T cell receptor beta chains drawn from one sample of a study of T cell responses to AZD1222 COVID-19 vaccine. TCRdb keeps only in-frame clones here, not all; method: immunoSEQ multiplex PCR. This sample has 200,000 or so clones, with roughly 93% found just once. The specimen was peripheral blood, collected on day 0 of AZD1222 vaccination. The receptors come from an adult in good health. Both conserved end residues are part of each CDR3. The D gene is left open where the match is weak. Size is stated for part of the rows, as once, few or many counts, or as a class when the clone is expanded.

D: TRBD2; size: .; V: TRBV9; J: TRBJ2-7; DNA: TGTGCCAGCAGCCCTAGCGGGAGGGAGTCCTACGAGCAGTACTTC; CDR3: CASSPSGRESYEQYF
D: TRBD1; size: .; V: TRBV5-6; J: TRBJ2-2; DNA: TGTGCCAGCACCGACGGGACAGCAACGAACACCGGGGAGCTGTTTTTT; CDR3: CASTDGTATNTGELFF
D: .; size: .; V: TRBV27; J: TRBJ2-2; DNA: TGTGCCAGCAGAGCTGACAGAGACAAACCCGGGGAGCTGTTTTTT; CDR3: CASRADRDKPGELFF
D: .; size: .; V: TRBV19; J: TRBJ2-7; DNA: TGTGCCAGTAGTACGGCGGACTTATCCAGCGGCTCCTCCTACGAGCAGTACTTC; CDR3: CASSTADLSSGSSYEQYF
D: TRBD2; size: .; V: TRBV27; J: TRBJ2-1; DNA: TGTGCCAGCAGTTTACGCACTAGCGGGAGTGGGGATGAGCAGTTCTTC; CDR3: CASSLRTSGSGDEQFF
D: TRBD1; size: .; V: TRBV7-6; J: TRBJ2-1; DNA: TGTGCCAGCAGCAAAGACGCAGGGGGAACCTACAATGAGCAGTTCTTC; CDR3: CASSKDAGGTYNEQFF
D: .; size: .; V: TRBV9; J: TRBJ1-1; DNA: TGTGCCAGCAGCGTAGTTGAGACGAACACTGAAGCTTTCTTT; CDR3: CASSVVETNTEAFF
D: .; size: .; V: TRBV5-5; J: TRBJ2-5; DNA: TGTGCCAGCAGTGGTGGGTTAAATCAAGAGACCCAGTACTTC; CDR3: CASSGGLNQETQYF
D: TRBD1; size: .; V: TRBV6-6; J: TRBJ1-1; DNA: TGTGCCAGCGGTCAGGGGGCCATGAACACTGAAGCTTTCTTT; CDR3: CASGQGAMNTEAFF
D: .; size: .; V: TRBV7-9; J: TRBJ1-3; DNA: TGTGCCAGCAGCTTAGCCGGGTCCTACTCTGGAAACACCATATATTTT; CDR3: CASSLAGSYSGNTIYF
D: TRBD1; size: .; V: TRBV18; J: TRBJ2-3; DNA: TGTGCCAGCTCAACGCGGACAGGGGGTATGACAGATACGCAGTATTTT; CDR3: CASSTRTGGMTDTQYF
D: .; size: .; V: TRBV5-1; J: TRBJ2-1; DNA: TGCGCCAGCAGCTTGGGGGCCTCCTACAATGAGCAGTTCTTC; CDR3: CASSLGASYNEQFF
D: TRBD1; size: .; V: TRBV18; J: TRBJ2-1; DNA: TGTGCCAGCTCACCAAGGGGACAGGTGTACAATGAGCAGTTCTTC; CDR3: CASSPRGQVYNEQFF
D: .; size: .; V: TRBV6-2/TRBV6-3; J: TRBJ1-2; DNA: TGTGCCAGCAGTTATTATGGGAGCAGGGCTTATGGCTACACCTTC; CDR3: CASSYYGSRAYGYTF
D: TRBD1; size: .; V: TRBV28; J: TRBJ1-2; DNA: TGTGCCAGCAACCTAGGGGGACAGAGAACTAACTATGGCTACACCTTC; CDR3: CASNLGGQRTNYGYTF
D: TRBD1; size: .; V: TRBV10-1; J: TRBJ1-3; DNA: TGCGCCAGCAACCCGGCGGGACAGGGAATTCCGTCTGGAAACACCATATATTTT; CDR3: CASNPAGQGIPSGNTIYF
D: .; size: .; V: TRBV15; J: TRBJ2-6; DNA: TGTGCCACCAGCAGTCCCGGAGAGGGGGCCAACGTCCTGACTTTC; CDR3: CATSSPGEGANVLTF
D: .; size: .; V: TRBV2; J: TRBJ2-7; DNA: TGTGCCAGCAGTGGATGGCGAGGGTCCTCCTACGAGCAGTACTTC; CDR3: CASSGWRGSSYEQYF
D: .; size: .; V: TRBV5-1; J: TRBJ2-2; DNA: TGCGCCAGCAGCTTGGCGGGGACCAACACCGGGGAGCTGTTTTTT; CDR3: CASSLAGTNTGELFF
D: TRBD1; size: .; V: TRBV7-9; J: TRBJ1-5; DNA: TGTGCCAGCAGCTTCGGACAGGCCCCTAGCAATCAGCCCCAGCATTTT; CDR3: CASSFGQAPSNQPQHF
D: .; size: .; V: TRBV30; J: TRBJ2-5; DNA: TGTGCCTGGGAAATGGGCCGGACCCAGTACTTC; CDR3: CAWEMGRTQYF
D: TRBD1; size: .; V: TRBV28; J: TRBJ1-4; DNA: TGTGCCAGCAGTTTATGGGGACAGGGGCTTGCTAATGAAAAACTGTTTTTT; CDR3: CASSLWGQGLANEKLFF
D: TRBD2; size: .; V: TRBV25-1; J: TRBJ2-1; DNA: TGTGCCAGCAGGGGGAGCGGGAGGGCCAGGGGGGATGAGCAGTTCTTC; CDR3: CASRGSGRARGDEQFF
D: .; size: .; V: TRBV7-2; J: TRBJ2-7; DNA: TGTGCCAGCAGCTTAGAGCGAAGGAACGAGCAGTACTTC; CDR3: CASSLERRNEQYF
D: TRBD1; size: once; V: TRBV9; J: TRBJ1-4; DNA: TGTGCCAGCAGCTTCGGACAGGGGGGCGAAAAACTGTTTTTT; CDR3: CASSFGQGGEKLFF
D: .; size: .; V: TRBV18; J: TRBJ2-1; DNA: TGTGCCAGCTCACCACTCGGTTCAGGGGCTGGGTCCTACAATGAGCAGTTCTTC; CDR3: CASSPLGSGAGSYNEQFF
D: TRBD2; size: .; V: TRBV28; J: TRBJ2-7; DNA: TGTGCCAGCAGTCTGGGACTAGCGGGAGTGGCCTACGAGCAGTACTTC; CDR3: CASSLGLAGVAYEQYF
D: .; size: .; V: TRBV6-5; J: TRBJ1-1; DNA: TGTGCCAGCATTACATTGGGTGGCGTGAACACTGAAGCTTTCTTT; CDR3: CASITLGGVNTEAFF
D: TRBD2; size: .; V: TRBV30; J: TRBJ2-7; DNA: TGTGCCTGGAGTGTCAGCGGGAGCCAGCAGTACTTC; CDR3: CAWSVSGSQQYF
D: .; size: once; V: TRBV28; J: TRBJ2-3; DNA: TGTGCCAGCAGTTTAAGTTCCGCGGGCGATACGCAGTATTTT; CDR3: CASSLSSAGDTQYF
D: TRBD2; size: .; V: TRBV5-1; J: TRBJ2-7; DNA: TGCGCCAGCAGCCGGGAGGGCGCGGAAGAGCAGTACTTC; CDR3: CASSREGAEEQYF
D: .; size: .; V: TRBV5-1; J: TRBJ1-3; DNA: TGCGCCAGCAGGCCTTCAACAGGGACCTCTGGAAACACCATATATTTT; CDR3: CASRPSTGTSGNTIYF
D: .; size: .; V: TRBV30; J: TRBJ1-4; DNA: TGTGCCTGGAGTGTCAGGGGCCCCGCAACTAATGAAAAACTGTTTTTT; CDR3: CAWSVRGPATNEKLFF
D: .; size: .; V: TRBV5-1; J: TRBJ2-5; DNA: TGCGCCAGCAGCTTGGAGGCAGGGTCGGGGGCAGAGACCCAGTACTTC; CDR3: CASSLEAGSGAETQYF
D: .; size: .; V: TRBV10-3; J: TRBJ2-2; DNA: TGTGCCATCAGTGACGGGACTTCTTACACCGGGGAGCTGTTTTTT; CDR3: CAISDGTSYTGELFF
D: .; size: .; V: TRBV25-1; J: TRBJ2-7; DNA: TGTGCCAGCAGTGTTTCAGGTACCTACGAGCAGTACTTC; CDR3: CASSVSGTYEQYF
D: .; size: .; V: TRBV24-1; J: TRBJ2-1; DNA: TGTGCCACCAGTGATTTTGGGAAGAATGAGCAGTTCTTC; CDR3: CATSDFGKNEQFF
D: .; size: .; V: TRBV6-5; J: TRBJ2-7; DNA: TGTGCCAGCAGTATTGGCCTTTACGAGCAGTACTTC; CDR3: CASSIGLYEQYF
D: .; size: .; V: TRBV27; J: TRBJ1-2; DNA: TGTGCCAGCAAAGGCCTTAACTATGGCTACACCTTC; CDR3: CASKGLNYGYTF
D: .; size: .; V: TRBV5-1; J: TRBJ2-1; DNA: TGCGCCAGCAGCTTAGGGGGCGGGAGCTACAATGAGCAGTTCTTC; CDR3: CASSLGGGSYNEQFF
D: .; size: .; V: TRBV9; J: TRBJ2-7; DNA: TGTGCCAGCAGCGTAGCAGGGTCCAGGGACGAGCAGTACTTC; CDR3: CASSVAGSRDEQYF
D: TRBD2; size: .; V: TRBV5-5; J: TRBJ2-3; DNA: TGTGCCAGCAGCCTACAATTATTAGCGGGATACACAGATACGCAGTATTTT; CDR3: CASSLQLLAGYTDTQYF
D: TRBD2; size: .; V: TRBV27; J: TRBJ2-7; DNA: TGTGCCAGCAGTCCACGCCCATTCGGGGGGGCGGTCGAGCAGTACTTC; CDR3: CASSPRPFGGAVEQYF
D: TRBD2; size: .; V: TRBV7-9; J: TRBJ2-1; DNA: TGTGCCAGCAGCTTAGTCGAAGCGGGAGAAACCAATGAGCAGTTCTTC; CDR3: CASSLVEAGETNEQFF
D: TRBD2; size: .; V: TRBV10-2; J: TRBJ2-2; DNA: TGCGCCAGCAGTGGTACTAGCGGGAGGGGCGGGGAGCTGTTTTTT; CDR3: CASSGTSGRGGELFF
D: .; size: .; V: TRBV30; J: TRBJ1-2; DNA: TGTGCCTGGAGTGAAGGTCTCGGAGGCTACACCTTC; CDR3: CAWSEGLGGYTF
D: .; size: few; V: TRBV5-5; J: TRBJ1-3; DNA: TGTGCCAGCAGCTTGGGCGGGAGCACCATATATTTT; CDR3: CASSLGGSTIYF
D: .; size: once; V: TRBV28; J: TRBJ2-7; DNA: TGTGCCAGCAGGGACCCTTCCTACGAGCAGTACTTC; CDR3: CASRDPSYEQYF
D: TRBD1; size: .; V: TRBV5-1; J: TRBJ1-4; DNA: TGCGCCAGCAGCTCGCACGGGACAGATAATGAAAAACTGTTTTTT; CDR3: CASSSHGTDNEKLFF
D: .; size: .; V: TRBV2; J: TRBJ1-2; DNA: TGTGCCAGCAGTGAAGCTCGCGGGGAATACTATGGCTACACCTTC; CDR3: CASSEARGEYYGYTF
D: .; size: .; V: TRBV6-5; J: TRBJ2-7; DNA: TGTGCCAGCAGTTACGCCCAAGGTTCGGCAGCATACGAGCAGTACTTC; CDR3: CASSYAQGSAAYEQYF
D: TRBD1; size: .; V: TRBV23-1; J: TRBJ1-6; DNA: TGCGCCAGCAGTCAAACAGGGGTTGGTGGGAATTCACCCCTCCACTTT; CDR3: CASSQTGVGGNSPLHF
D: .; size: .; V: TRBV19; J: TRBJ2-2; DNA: TGTGCCAGTAGTATTCGGACAGTAACCGGGGAGCTGTTTTTT; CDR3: CASSIRTVTGELFF
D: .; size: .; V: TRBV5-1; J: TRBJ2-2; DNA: TGCGCCAGCAGCTTGTACCCTAGTCACACCGGGGAGCTGTTTTTT; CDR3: CASSLYPSHTGELFF
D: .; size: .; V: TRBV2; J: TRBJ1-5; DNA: TGTGCCAGCAGAAAGGGGGACAATCGGATTAACAATCAGCCCCAGCATTTT; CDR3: CASRKGDNRINNQPQHF
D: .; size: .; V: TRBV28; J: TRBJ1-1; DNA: TGTGCCAGCAAATCTTACGCCTGGACACCGAACACTGAAGCTTTCTTT; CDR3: CASKSYAWTPNTEAFF
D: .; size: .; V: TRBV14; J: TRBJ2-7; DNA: TGTGCCAGCAGTCGGGGTACGGGTACCTACGAGCAGTACTTC; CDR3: CASSRGTGTYEQYF
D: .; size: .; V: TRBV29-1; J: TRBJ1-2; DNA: TGCAGCGTTGGCCACAGGGACAAAAATGGCTACACCTTC; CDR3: CSVGHRDKNGYTF
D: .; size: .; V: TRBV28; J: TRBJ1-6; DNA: TGTGCCAGCAGTCTGTGGGACATGGGGCGTAATTCACCCCTCCACTTT; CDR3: CASSLWDMGRNSPLHF
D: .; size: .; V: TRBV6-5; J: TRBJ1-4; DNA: TGTGCCAGCAGCCTGCAGGGAGGGAGTGAAAAACTGTTTTTT; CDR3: CASSLQGGSEKLFF